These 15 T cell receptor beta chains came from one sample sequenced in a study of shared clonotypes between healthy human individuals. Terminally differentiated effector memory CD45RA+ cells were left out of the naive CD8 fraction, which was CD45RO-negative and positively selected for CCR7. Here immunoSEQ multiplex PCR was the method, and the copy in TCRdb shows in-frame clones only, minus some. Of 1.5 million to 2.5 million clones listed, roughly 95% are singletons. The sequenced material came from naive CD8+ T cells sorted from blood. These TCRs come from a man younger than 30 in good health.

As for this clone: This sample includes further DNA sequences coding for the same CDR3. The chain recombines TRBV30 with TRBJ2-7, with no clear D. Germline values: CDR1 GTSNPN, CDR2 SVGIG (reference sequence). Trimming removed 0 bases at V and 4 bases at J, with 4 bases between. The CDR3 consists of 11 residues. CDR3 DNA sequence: TGTGCCTGGAGTGTGAGTTACGAGCAGTACTTC. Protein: CAWSVSYEQYF.

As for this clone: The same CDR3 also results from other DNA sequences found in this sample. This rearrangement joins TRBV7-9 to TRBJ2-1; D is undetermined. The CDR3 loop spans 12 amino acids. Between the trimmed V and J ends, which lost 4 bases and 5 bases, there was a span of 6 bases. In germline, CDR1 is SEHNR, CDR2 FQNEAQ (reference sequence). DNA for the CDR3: TGTGCCAGCAGCTCTGGTGACAATGAGCAGTTCTTC. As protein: CASSSGDNEQFF.

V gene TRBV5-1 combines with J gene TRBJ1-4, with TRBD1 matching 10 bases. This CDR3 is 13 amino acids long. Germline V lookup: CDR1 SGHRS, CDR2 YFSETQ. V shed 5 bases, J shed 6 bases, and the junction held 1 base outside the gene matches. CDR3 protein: CASRGQGDEKLFF. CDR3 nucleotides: TGCGCCAGCAGAGGACAGGGGGATGAAAAACTGTTTTTT.

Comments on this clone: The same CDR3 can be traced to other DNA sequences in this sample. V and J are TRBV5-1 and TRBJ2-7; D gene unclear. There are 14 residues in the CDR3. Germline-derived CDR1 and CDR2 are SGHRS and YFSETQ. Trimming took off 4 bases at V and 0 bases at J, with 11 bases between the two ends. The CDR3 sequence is CASSPGWGSYEQYF. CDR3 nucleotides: TGCGCCAGCAGCCCCGGATGGGGCTCCTACGAGCAGTACTTC. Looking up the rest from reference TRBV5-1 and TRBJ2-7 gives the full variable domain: KAGVTQTPRYLIKTRGQQVTLSCSPISGHRSVSWYQQTPGQGLQFLFEYFSETQRNKGNFPGRFSGRQFSNSRSEMNVSTLELGDSALYLCASSPGWGSYEQYFGPGTRLTVT.

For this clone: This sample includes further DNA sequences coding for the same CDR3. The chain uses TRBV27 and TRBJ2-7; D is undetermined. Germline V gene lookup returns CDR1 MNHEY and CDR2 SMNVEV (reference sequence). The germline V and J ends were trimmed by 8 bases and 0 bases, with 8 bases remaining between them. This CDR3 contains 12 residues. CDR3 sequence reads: CASSHNSYEQYF. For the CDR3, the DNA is TGTGCCAGCTCACACAACTCCTACGAGCAGTACTTC.

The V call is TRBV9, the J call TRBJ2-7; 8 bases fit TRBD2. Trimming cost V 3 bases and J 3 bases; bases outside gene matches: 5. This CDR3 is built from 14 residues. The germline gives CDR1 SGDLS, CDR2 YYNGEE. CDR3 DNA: TGTGCCAGCAGCGGGGCGGGGGGCTTCTACGAGCAGTACTTC. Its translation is CASSGAGGFYEQYF.

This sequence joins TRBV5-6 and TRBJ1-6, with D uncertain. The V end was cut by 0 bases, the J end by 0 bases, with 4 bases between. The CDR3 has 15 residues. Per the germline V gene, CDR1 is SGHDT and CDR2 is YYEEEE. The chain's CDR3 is CASSLGRSYNSPLHF. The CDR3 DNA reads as TGTGCCAGCAGCTTGGGCCGCTCCTATAATTCACCCCTCCACTTT.

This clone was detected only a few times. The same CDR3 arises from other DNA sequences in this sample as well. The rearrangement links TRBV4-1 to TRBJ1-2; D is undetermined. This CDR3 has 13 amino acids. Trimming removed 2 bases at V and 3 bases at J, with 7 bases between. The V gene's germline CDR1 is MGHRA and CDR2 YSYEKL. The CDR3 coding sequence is TGCGCCAGCAGCCAATCCCAGGACTATGGCTACACCTTC. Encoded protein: CASSQSQDYGYTF.

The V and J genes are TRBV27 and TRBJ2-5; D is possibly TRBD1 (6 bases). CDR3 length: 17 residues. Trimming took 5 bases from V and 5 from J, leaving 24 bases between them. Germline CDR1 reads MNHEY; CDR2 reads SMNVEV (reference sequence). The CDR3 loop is CASSPDPGHGLEETQYF. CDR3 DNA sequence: TGTGCCAGCAGTCCCGATCCGGGACACGGCCTCGAGGAGACCCAGTACTTC.

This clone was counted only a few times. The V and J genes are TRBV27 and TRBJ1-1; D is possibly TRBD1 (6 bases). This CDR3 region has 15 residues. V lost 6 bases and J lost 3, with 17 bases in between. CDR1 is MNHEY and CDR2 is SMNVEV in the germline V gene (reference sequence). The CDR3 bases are TGTGCCAGCAGATCGGGGGCTAGGGGTGACACTGAAGCTTTCTTT. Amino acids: CASRSGARGDTEAFF.

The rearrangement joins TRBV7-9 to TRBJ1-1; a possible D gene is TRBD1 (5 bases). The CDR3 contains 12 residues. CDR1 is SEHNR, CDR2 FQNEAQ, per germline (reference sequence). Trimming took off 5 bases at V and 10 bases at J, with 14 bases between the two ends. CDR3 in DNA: TGTGCCAGCAGCCTTGAAGGAGGGGCAGCTTTCTTT. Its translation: CASSLEGGAAFF. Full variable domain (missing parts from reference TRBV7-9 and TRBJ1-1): DTGVSQNPRHKITKRGQNVTFRCDPISEHNRLYWYRQTLGQGPEFLTYFQNEAQLEKSRLLSDRFSAERPKGSFSTLEIQRTEQGDSAMYLCASSLEGGAAFFGQGTRLTVV.

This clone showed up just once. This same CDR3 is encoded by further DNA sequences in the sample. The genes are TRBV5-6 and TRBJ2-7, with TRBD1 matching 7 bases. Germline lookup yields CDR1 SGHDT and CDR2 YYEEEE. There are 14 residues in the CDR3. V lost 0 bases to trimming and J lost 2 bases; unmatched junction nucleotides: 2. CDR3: CASSLEGAPYEQYF. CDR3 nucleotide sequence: TGTGCCAGCAGCTTGGAGGGGGCTCCCTACGAGCAGTACTTC.

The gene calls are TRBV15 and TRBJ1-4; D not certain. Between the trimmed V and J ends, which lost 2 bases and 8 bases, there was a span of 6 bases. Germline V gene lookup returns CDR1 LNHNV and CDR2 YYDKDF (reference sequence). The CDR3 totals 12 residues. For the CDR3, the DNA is TGTGCCACCAGCAGACCCCCGGAAAAACTGTTTTTT. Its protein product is CATSRPPEKLFF.

CDR3 coding DNA: TGTGCCAGCAGCTTAGGTTTTGGTTCACCCCTCCACTTT. Its translation: CASSLGFGSPLHF. The chain uses TRBV11-2 and TRBJ1-6; D gene ambiguous. The germline V and J ends were trimmed by 1 base and 9 bases, with 7 bases remaining between them. The CDR3 is made up of 13 amino acids. CDR1 SGHAT and CDR2 FQNNGV come from the germline V gene. The full variable domain, completed using reference TRBV11-2 and TRBJ1-6, is EAGVAQSPRYKIIEKRQSVAFWCNPISGHATLYWYQQILGQGPKLLIQFQNNGVVDDSQLPKDRFSAERLKGVDSTLKIQPAKLEDSAVYLCASSLGFGSPLHFGNGTRLTVT.

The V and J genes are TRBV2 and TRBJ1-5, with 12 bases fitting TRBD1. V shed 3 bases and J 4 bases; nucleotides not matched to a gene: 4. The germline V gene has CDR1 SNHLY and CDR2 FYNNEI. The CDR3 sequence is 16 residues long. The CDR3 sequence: CASSDGTGGANQPQHF. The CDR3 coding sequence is TGTGCCAGCAGTGATGGGACAGGGGGCGCGAATCAGCCCCAGCATTTT. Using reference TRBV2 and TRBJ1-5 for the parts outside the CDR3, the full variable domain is EPEVTQTPSHQVTQMGQEVILRCVPISNHLYFYWYRQILGQKVEFLVSFYNNEISEKSEIFDDQFSVERPDGSNFTLKIRSTKLEDSAMYFCASSDGTGGANQPQHFGDGTRLSIL.